The 26 T cell receptor beta chains presented below share a single source sample, sequenced in a study of tumor and adjacent non-tumor tissue in lung cancer. The template was RNA from unsorted bulk tissue. The normal lung tissue was taken more than 3 cm from the tumor edge. The library came from three nested PCR rounds adapted from ARM-PCR protocols. TCRdb reprocessed the multiplex PCR reads with MiXCR, giving one entry per CDR3 protein. The sample has about 100,000 distinct CDR3 sequences, over 55% seen once. Sequencing was performed on distant non-tumor lung tissue. All receptors derive from a man aged 25 to 40 with non-small cell lung cancer.

This clonotype came up many times. The chain joins TRBV11-2 to TRBJ2-7, with D perhaps TRBD2 (5 bases). Per germline, CDR1 SGHAT and CDR2 FQNNGV. V gave up 3 bases and J gave up 3 bases, with 15 bases separating them. This CDR3 spans 15 amino acids. The CDR3 DNA is TGTGCCAGCAGCTTGGGAGACGGAGCCAGCTACGAGCAGTACTTC. It specifies CASSLGDGASYEQYF.

This clonotype appeared a few times. A much larger clone differs by one base, so this may be a read error. V and J are TRBV20-1 and TRBJ2-5; D not certain. Germline CDR1 DFQATT, CDR2 SNEGSKA (reference sequence). The germline V and J ends were trimmed by 0 bases and 5 bases, with 10 bases remaining between them. The CDR3 consists of 13 residues. CDR3 nucleotide sequence: TGCAGTGCTAGAGATGCCCTCTGCGAGACCCAGTACTTC. It translates to CSARDALCETQYF.

The chain combines TRBV29-1 with TRBJ1-1, with D possibly matching TRBD1 (6 bases). CDR3 length equals 13 residues. Germline V gene data show CDR1 as SQVTM and CDR2 as ANQGSEA. Trimming removed 8 bases from V and 2 bases from J, with 15 bases in between. This CDR3 reads CSSTDRSNTEAFF. CDR3 sequence (DNA): TGCAGCTCGACTGACAGGAGCAACACTGAAGCTTTCTTT.

Worth noting for this clonotype: Germline and junction disagree at one end, which may indicate a read error. This rearrangement joins TRBV12-5 to TRBJ2-7; D not certain. Germline CDR1 LGHNT, CDR2 FRNRAP. This CDR3 spans 12 amino acids. The CDR3 region is CASGLELGEQYF. The CDR3 DNA is TGTGCTAGTGGTTTAGAGTTAGGCGAGCAATACTTC.

This clonotype showed up just once. This may be a read error, as it is one base from a much larger clone. The CDR3 carries no conserved terminal phenylalanine or tryptophan, so it likely arises from a read error. The genes are TRBV10-3 and TRBJ2-1, with TRBD1 matching over 8 bases. The junction had 8 bases not matched to a gene; V was cut back by 4 bases and J by 9 bases. Germline V gene sequence: CDR1 ENHRY, CDR2 SYGVKD. This CDR3 contains 14 residues. As DNA, the CDR3 is TGTGCCATCAGTGGCGACAGGGGCCGGGGTGAGCAGTTCATC. Translating it yields CAISGDRGRGEQFI.

V and J are TRBV28 and TRBJ2-1; D is ambiguous. This CDR3 is 14 amino acids long. V lost 0 bases and J lost 4, with 7 bases in between. Looked up from germline, CDR1 is MDHEN and CDR2 is SYDVKM. The CDR3 loop is CASSLWAEYNEQFF. As DNA, the CDR3 is TGTGCCAGCAGTTTATGGGCCGAATACAATGAGCAGTTCTTC.

This chain uses TRBV12-3 or TRBV12-4 with TRBJ2-2; tentatively, D is TRBD1 or TRBD2 (7 bases each). The V end lost 10 bases, the J end lost 8 bases, and 20 bases lay between the germline ends. The length of the CDR3 is 14 residues. The CDR3 region has the DNA TGTGCCAACAGGGGACTAACCGCCACTGGGGAGCTGTTTTTT. Translating it yields CANRGLTATGELFF.

This clonotype was counted at least ten times. The chain carries TRBV4-3 and TRBJ1-4; D is unclear. This CDR3 has 11 amino acids. CDR1 LGHNA and CDR2 YSLEER come from the germline V gene. V lost 1 base and J lost 10, with 4 bases in between. In nucleotides, the CDR3 is TGCGCCAGCAGCCAAGCGGGAAAACTGTTTTTT. This codes for CASSQAGKLFF.

The chain has TRBV5-1 and TRBJ1-5, with unresolved D. Germline-derived CDR1 and CDR2 are SGHRS and YFSETQ. This CDR3 spans 13 amino acids. The V end was cut by 3 bases, the J end by 4 bases, with 8 bases between. The CDR3 DNA is TGCGCCAGCAGCTCGGATAGAAATCAGCCCCAGCATTTT. This gives the protein CASSSDRNQPQHF.

Comments on this clonotype: A junction end diverges from the germline sequence, so it may reflect a read error. The chain recombines TRBV20-1 with TRBJ1-2; D gene unclear. The V gene's germline CDR1 is DFQATT and CDR2 SNEGSKA (reference sequence). The CDR3 consists of 13 residues. Written as DNA, the CDR3 is TGTAGTGCGATTGCCACAGTCCGGGATGGCTACACCTTC. Protein product: CSAIATVRDGYTF.

As regards this clonotype: One end of the junction fails to match germline, which may point to a read error. The chain carries TRBV11-2 and TRBJ2-3; TRBD2 aligns across 7 bases. CDR3 length: 15 residues. Germline V gives CDR1 SGHAT, CDR2 FQNNGV. The CDR3 protein is CASGPRAGCTDTQNF. In nucleotides, the CDR3 is TGTGCCAGCGGTCCCCGAGCGGGGTGCACAGATACGCAGAATTTT.

With regard to this clonotype: The final CDR3 position lacks the conserved phenylalanine or tryptophan, pointing to a likely read error. The chain has TRBV20-1 and TRBJ1-2, with D perhaps TRBD1 (5 bases). The CDR3 covers 12 residues. Trimming shortened V by 6 bases and J by 4 bases, and 12 bases separated the two germline ends. Germline assignment: CDR1 DFQATT and CDR2 SNEGSKA (reference sequence). CDR3: CSAGTALYGYTI. The CDR3 DNA reads as TGCAGTGCCGGGACGGCCCTCTATGGCTACACCATC.

This chain uses TRBV24-1 with TRBJ2-3; maybe TRBD1 (6 bases). CDR1 KGHDR and CDR2 SFDVKD come from the germline V gene. The ends were cut back, 9 bases at V and 5 bases at J, with 23 bases in the middle. CDR3 length: 16 amino acids. The CDR3 DNA follows: TGTGCCACCTCCGAGGGGATAGCGTGGGGGCAAGATACGCAGTATTTT. It is translated as CATSEGIAWGQDTQYF.

This clonotype was recorded a few times. A clone one base away is much larger, so this may be a read error. This CDR3 reads CTSSAETTRNTGELFF. The CDR3 DNA reads as TGTACCAGCAGCGCGGAAACGACTAGAAACACCGGGGAGCTGTTTTTT. This chain uses TRBV5-4 with TRBJ2-2, with a possible D match to TRBD2 (6 bases). The CDR3 has 16 amino acids. Germline-derived CDR1 and CDR2 are SGHNT and YYREEE (reference sequence).

This clonotype was found a few times. The chain couples TRBV11-2 to TRBJ2-5, with 10 bases fitting TRBD2. This CDR3 spans 16 amino acids. Germline loops: CDR1 SGHAT, CDR2 FQNNGV. V was pared by 4 bases and J by 5 bases, with 10 bases of the junction left unmatched. Here the CDR3 DNA reads TGTGCCAGCAGCTCGCTAAGCGGGAGGGCCGGGGAGACCCAGTACTTC. Protein product: CASSSLSGRAGETQYF.

Comments on this clonotype: The junction shows a germline mismatch at one end, possibly a read error. The J gene is TRBJ2-2, the V gene TRBV5-4; TRBD1 might be the D (6 bases). CDR3 length: 16 residues. Germline values: CDR1 SGHNT, CDR2 YYREEE (reference sequence). CDR3 nucleotide sequence: TGTGCCAGCAGCCCCATCGGGACACGCAACATCGGGGAGCTGTTCTTT. Protein sequence: CASSPIGTRNIGELFF.

For this clonotype: This may stem from a read error, because a much larger clone lies one nucleotide away. The CDR3 nucleotides are TGTACCAGCATTTTTTCCAGGGGCCGAAATCAGCCCCAGCATTTT. This translates into CTSIFSRGRNQPQHF. This sequence joins TRBV28 and TRBJ1-5; possible D gene TRBD1, 6 bases. The CDR3 is 15 amino acids. Germline V gives CDR1 MDHEN, CDR2 SYDVKM.

As to this clonotype: A read error may produce the germline difference seen at one junction end. The rearrangement uses TRBV11-2 and TRBJ2-5; a possible D gene is TRBD2 (5 bases). Germline CDR1 is SGHAT and CDR2 is FQNNGV. CDR3 length equals 14 residues. CDR3: CASSLGRRYEIQYF. In nucleotides, the CDR3 is TGTGCCAGCAGTTTGGGCAGGAGGTACGAGATCCAGTACTTC.

About this clonotype itself: Lacking the conserved final phenylalanine or tryptophan, this CDR3 likely reflects a read error. The limits of the CDR3 on the DNA are not certain, so only TCRdb's listed CDR3 is given. This chain connects TRBV29-1 to TRBJ2-2. Germline lookup yields CDR1 SQVTM and CDR2 ANQGSEA. The CDR3 contains 14 residues when both ends are counted. CDR3 protein: CSAARSANIGELLY.

Details on this clonotype: A much larger clone lies one base from this, so it may be a read error. Because the CDR3 is missing its conserved closing phenylalanine or tryptophan, this is likely a read error. The chain employs TRBV30 and TRBJ2-2; the D is unclear. The CDR3 is made up of 12 amino acids. V was pared by 2 bases and J by 6 bases, with 7 bases between. Per germline, CDR1 GTSNPN and CDR2 SVGIG (reference sequence). CDR3: CAWSPSPGELFL. In nucleotides, the CDR3 is TGTGCCTGGAGTCCTTCCCCCGGGGAGCTGTTTTTG.

Concerning this clonotype itself: The final CDR3 position lacks the conserved phenylalanine or tryptophan, pointing to a likely read error. In DNA form, the CDR3 reads TGTGCCAGTAGTTACTCGAGAAGGATGAGCTCCTACGAGCAGTACTAC. Its protein product is CASSYSRRMSSYEQYY. J is TRBJ2-7 and V is TRBV6-5; D is unresolved. The CDR3 has 16 amino acids. Per germline, CDR1 MNHEY and CDR2 SVGAGI.

In the case of this clonotype: Compared with germline, one end of the junction differs, possibly owing to a read error. V gene TRBV11-2 combines with J gene TRBJ2-3; 8 bases line up with TRBD2. Germline-derived CDR1 and CDR2 are SGHAT and FQNNGV. CDR3 length: 15 amino acids. CDR3 in amino acids: CVSSLRRGATDTQYF. CDR3 DNA: TGTGTCAGCAGCTTAAGGCGGGGGGCCACAGATACGCAGTATTTT.

This clonotype was observed a handful of times. A read error may explain this, as a much larger clone is one base away. The chain is built from TRBV20-1 and TRBJ2-1; D might be TRBD2 (5 bases). The V and J ends lost 7 bases and 1 base respectively, with 14 bases between them. This CDR3 has 14 amino acids. Germline CDR1 reads DFQATT; CDR2 reads SNEGSKA (reference sequence). This CDR3 is CSVRTGLSYNEQFF. The CDR3 DNA follows: TGCAGTGTTAGGACGGGGTTGTCCTACAATGAGCAGTTCTTC.

With respect to this clonotype: A much larger clone sits a single nucleotide away, making a read error possible. The chain links TRBV20-1 to TRBJ1-2; D not certain. In germline, CDR1 is DFQATT, CDR2 SNEGSKA (reference sequence). The CDR3 is 12 residues long. CDR3 protein: CSASRFNYDYTF. CDR3 nucleotides: TGCAGTGCTAGCAGGTTTAACTATGACTACACCTTC.

About this clonotype: This clone may be a read error of a much larger clone one base away. V usage is TRBV28 and J usage is TRBJ2-5; 11 bases are shared with TRBD2. From germline, CDR1 is MDHEN and CDR2 SYDVKM. This CDR3 spans 16 amino acids. CDR3 in DNA: TGTGTCAGCAGTTTGCAACTAGCGGGGGCCGGAGAGACCCAGTACTTC. This sequence encodes CVSSLQLAGAGETQYF.

J is TRBJ2-2 and V is TRBV4-2, with 12 bases matching TRBD2. Germline assignment: CDR1 LGHNA and CDR2 YNFKEQ. Trimming at V came to 0 bases and at J to 1 base, leaving 6 bases not matched to a gene. The CDR3 runs 19 residues. The CDR3 sequence is CASSQDRTSGVLNTGELFF. The CDR3 nucleotides read TGTGCCAGCAGCCAAGATAGGACTAGCGGGGTCCTGAACACCGGGGAGCTGTTTTTT.